Presented here are 14 T cell receptor beta chains from one specimen sequenced in a study of immune evolution from preneoplasia to lung adenocarcinoma. The repertoire was sequenced with immunoSEQ multiplex PCR; TCRdb's copy has only in-frame clones and lacks some. Found here are tens of thousands of clones, 74% of them singletons; the top ten hold roughly 6.6%. The sequencing sample was made of FFPE invasive lung adenocarcinoma tissue. These receptors were collected from a person between 55 and 70 years old with lung adenocarcinoma.

This clone was picked up a small number of times. The V and J genes are TRBV4-1 and TRBJ2-3, with a weak D call TRBD2 (7 bases). With 4 bases removed from V and 4 bases from J, the gap between germline ends came to 15 bases. The CDR3 length is 15 residues. Per the germline V gene, CDR1 is MGHRA and CDR2 is YSYEKL. CDR3 sequence reads: CASSLTGGGPDTQYF. In DNA, the CDR3 is TGCGCCAGCAGCCTTACTGGGGGGGGGCCAGATACGCAGTATTTT.

This chain links TRBV7-9 with TRBJ2-1, with D perhaps TRBD2 (6 bases). V lost 2 bases and J 4 bases, leaving 9 bases between the germline ends. The CDR3 is 14 amino acids. The germline V gene encodes CDR1 SEHNR and CDR2 FQNEAQ (reference sequence). The CDR3 DNA follows: TGTGCCAGCAGCTTACGGCGGGGATACAATGAGCAGTTCTTC. This encodes CASSLRRGYNEQFF.

This clone was recorded only once. This rearrangement joins TRBV6-1 to TRBJ1-5; weak D call: TRBD1 (5 bases). This CDR3 region has 15 residues. CDR1 is MNHNS and CDR2 is SASEGT in the germline V gene. Trimming shortened V by 2 bases and J by 3 bases, and 11 bases separated the two germline ends. The CDR3 here is CASSEMWGTNQPQHF. In DNA form, the CDR3 reads TGTGCCAGCAGTGAAATGTGGGGGACCAATCAGCCCCAGCATTTT.

The chain is built from TRBV7-2 and TRBJ2-1, with 9 nucleotides matching TRBD1. The CDR3 extends over 16 amino acids. Germline V lookup: CDR1 SGHTA, CDR2 FQGNSA. V lost 5 bases, J lost 3 bases, and 8 bases stayed unmatched. The CDR3 sequence: CASSRLGQGGYNEQFF. As DNA, the CDR3 is TGTGCCAGCAGCCGCCTGGGACAGGGAGGCTACAATGAGCAGTTCTTC.

The rearrangement uses TRBV12-5 and TRBJ1-1; TRBD1 matches 7 bases. From germline, CDR1 is LGHNT and CDR2 FRNRAP. The CDR3 has 14 residues. V shed 7 bases, J shed 5 bases, and the junction held 10 bases outside the gene matches. In nucleotides, the CDR3 is TGTGCTAGTGCCCTAGGACAGGTCACGACTGAAGCTTTCTTT. Residues: CASALGQVTTEAFF.

The chain links TRBV6-6 to TRBJ2-4, with TRBD1 matching over 7 bases. CDR1 is MNHNY, CDR2 SVGAGI, per germline (reference sequence). This CDR3 region has 14 residues. V was clipped by 7 bases and J by 4 bases; unmatched bases: 7. CDR3 region: CASTPETGKNIQYF. Here the CDR3 DNA reads TGTGCCAGCACCCCAGAGACAGGGAAAAACATTCAGTACTTC.

This clone was seen only a few times. The V and J genes are TRBV30 and TRBJ2-3; 9 bases fit TRBD1. V shed 2 bases and J 4 bases; nucleotides not matched to a gene: 10. This CDR3 spans 16 amino acids. CDR1 is GTSNPN and CDR2 is SVGIG in the germline V gene (reference sequence). The CDR3 DNA is TGTGCCTGGAGTCCAACGAACAGGGGGCGGGCAGATACGCAGTATTTT. Translating it yields CAWSPTNRGRADTQYF.

The chain is built from TRBV5-1 and TRBJ2-7; 9 nucleotides match TRBD2. V dropped 0 bases and J dropped 4; count of bases not matched to a gene: 5. The CDR3 runs to 15 residues. Germline V gene data show CDR1 as SGHRS and CDR2 as YFSETQ. CDR3 nucleotides: TGCGCCAGCAGCTTGGGTATTAGCGGGAGATACGAGCAGTACTTC. It specifies CASSLGISGRYEQYF. Full variable domain (missing parts from reference TRBV5-1 and TRBJ2-7): KAGVTQTPRYLIKTRGQQVTLSCSPISGHRSVSWYQQTPGQGLQFLFEYFSETQRNKGNFPGRFSGRQFSNSRSEMNVSTLELGDSALYLCASSLGISGRYEQYFGPGTRLTVT.

The chain employs TRBV9 and TRBJ1-1; unclear D gene. The CDR3 runs to 13 residues. The V gene's germline CDR1 is SGDLS and CDR2 YYNGEE. The V end was cut by 0 bases, the J end by 3 bases, with 6 bases between. In DNA form, the CDR3 reads TGTGCCAGCAGCGTAGCGATTTACACTGAAGCTTTCTTT. Amino acid sequence: CASSVAIYTEAFF.

The V and J genes are TRBV27 and TRBJ1-5; D may be TRBD1 (6 bases). Deletions cut 0 bases from V and 6 bases from J, with 9 bases between. This CDR3 region has 14 residues. Germline assignment: CDR1 MNHEY and CDR2 SMNVEV (reference sequence). The CDR3 protein is CASSLSRGGQPQHF. As DNA, the CDR3 is TGTGCCAGCAGTTTATCGCGAGGGGGTCAGCCCCAGCATTTT.

This clone was recorded a few times. CDR3 DNA: TGTGCCAGCAGCCAAGATAGCGGCAGGCTACTCTATGGCTACACCTTC. It translates to CASSQDSGRLLYGYTF. V and J are TRBV4-2 and TRBJ1-2; no clear D. The CDR3 runs 16 residues. Between the trimmed V and J ends, which lost 0 bases and 4 bases, there was a span of 15 bases. Germline lookup yields CDR1 LGHNA and CDR2 YNFKEQ.

This clone appeared a single time. The chain employs TRBV28 and TRBJ1-5; D remains ambiguous. V lost 7 bases to trimming and J lost 7 bases, with 17 bases between them. This CDR3 region has 14 residues. Germline assignment: CDR1 MDHEN and CDR2 SYDVKM. The chain's CDR3 is CASTYSMGRQPQHF. The CDR3, as DNA: TGTGCCAGCACCTACAGCATGGGGAGACAGCCCCAGCATTTT.

V gene TRBV18 combines with J gene TRBJ2-7; D unresolved. From germline, CDR1 is KGHSH and CDR2 LQKENI. Deletions cut 5 bases from V and 6 bases from J, with 11 bases between. The CDR3 contains 12 residues. CDR3 DNA sequence: TGTGCCAGCTCAGACACCGTCGGCGAGCAGTACTTC. Protein sequence: CASSDTVGEQYF.

This sequence joins TRBV19 and TRBJ2-7; TRBD1 is a possible D gene (5 bases). Germline assignment: CDR1 LNHDA and CDR2 SQIVND (reference sequence). The length of the CDR3 is 16 residues. Trimming cost V 0 bases and J 2 bases, with 14 bases left between them. The CDR3 DNA reads as TGTGCCAGTAGTATAGATCCCTACAGGTTAGCCTACGAGCAGTACTTC. It specifies CASSIDPYRLAYEQYF.